This T cell receptor beta chain stems from a study of T cells in Graves' hyperthyroidism and ophthalmopathy. Study observations and caveats: Onset of ophthalmopathy came a median about 6.5 months after the model predicted it.

Germline V CDR1 and CDR2: MNHEY, SMNVEV (reference sequence). The CDR3 covers 14 residues. V lost 3 bases and J 0 bases, leaving 8 bases between the germline ends. Ten or more counts support this clonotype. Antigen: not known. Amplified regions were TCR beta CDR3 sequences from RNA transcripts. TCR CDR3 underwent first-round RT-PCR with the HTBI primer set. TCRdb re-analysed the multiplex PCR reads in MiXCR, keeping a single row per CDR3 protein. The table records about 560,000 distinct CDR3 sequences, 16% of them present only once. Uncontrolled infection, other autoimmune disease, pregnancy and lactation each barred patients from inclusion. Clinical symptoms, serum thyroxine and TRAb, thyroid ultrasound and orbital computed tomography together formed the diagnostic basis.

Source material: blood. This receptor was taken from a woman younger than 30 with Graves' hyperthyroidism. This rearrangement joins TRBV27 to TRBJ1-2; D remains unclear. The CDR3 is CASSFRGANYGYTF. The CDR3 nucleotides read TGTGCCAGCAGTTTTCGCGGAGCTAACTATGGCTACACCTTC.